The 23 T cell receptor beta chains below come from one sample, sequenced in a study of blood T cell repertoires in COVID-19. Here immunoSEQ multiplex PCR was the method, and the copy in TCRdb shows in-frame clones only, minus some. The sample has about 270,000 clones; roughly 90% are singletons. The material sequenced was PBMCs or T cells enriched from blood (not recorded which). Receptors originate from an older woman who had recovered from COVID-19.

This clone has a handful of counts. The chain has TRBV6-4 and TRBJ2-2, with a tentative D call TRBD1 (6 bases). The V end lost 2 bases, the J end lost 4 bases, and 8 bases lay between the germline ends. The CDR3 covers 14 residues. Germline CDR1 and CDR2: MRHNA and SNTAGT. Here the CDR3 reads CASSDEGGTGELFF. The CDR3 region has the DNA TGTGCCAGCAGTGACGAAGGGGGCACCGGGGAGCTGTTTTTT.

The rearrangement joins TRBV9 to TRBJ2-2; 8 bases are a match to TRBD2. CDR1 is SGDLS, CDR2 YYNGEE, per germline. The CDR3 consists of 15 residues. V was clipped by 2 bases and J by 2 bases; unmatched bases: 2. DNA for the CDR3: TGTGCCAGCAGCGTTAGCGGGACAAACACCGGGGAGCTGTTTTTT. Translation: CASSVSGTNTGELFF.

This clone appeared a few times. The chain combines TRBV5-1 with TRBJ1-5; D may be TRBD1 (5 bases). Trimming removed 0 bases at V and 4 bases at J, with 20 bases between. The CDR3 is made up of 18 amino acids. The V gene's germline CDR1 is SGHRS and CDR2 YFSETQ. CDR3 protein: CASSLASGGGISNQPQHF. The CDR3 DNA reads TGCGCCAGCAGCTTGGCCAGCGGGGGAGGGATATCAAATCAGCCCCAGCATTTT. The variable domain in full, completed from reference TRBV5-1 and TRBJ1-5, reads KAGVTQTPRYLIKTRGQQVTLSCSPISGHRSVSWYQQTPGQGLQFLFEYFSETQRNKGNFPGRFSGRQFSNSRSEMNVSTLELGDSALYLCASSLASGGGISNQPQHFGDGTRLSIL.

This sequence joins TRBV5-1 and TRBJ2-5; TRBD1 agrees at 9 bases. The CDR3 is 14 residues long. The germline V gene has CDR1 SGHRS and CDR2 YFSETQ. The ends lost 7 bases at V and 5 bases at J; junction bases unmatched: 9. DNA of the CDR3: TGCGCCAGCCGCGACGGGACAGGGTTGGAGACCCAGTACTTC. Amino acids: CASRDGTGLETQYF.

CDR3: CASSQDPQVDQPQHF. The CDR3 nucleotides are TGTGCCAGCAGCCAAGATCCCCAGGTGGATCAGCCCCAGCATTTT. The chain recombines TRBV3-1 (or the pseudogene TRBV3-2) with TRBJ1-5; no definite D call. CDR3 length equals 15 residues. Per germline, CDR1 LGHDT and CDR2 YNNKEL (reference sequence). V was trimmed by 0 bases and J by 5 bases, leaving 11 bases between them.

This clone came up once. The V and J genes are TRBV29-1 and TRBJ1-2, with D tentatively TRBD1 (5 bases). The CDR3 length is 14 residues. The ends were cut back, 4 bases at V and 0 bases at J, with 12 bases in the middle. Germline V gene data show CDR1 as SQVTM and CDR2 as ANQGSEA. Written as DNA, the CDR3 is TGCAGCGTTGTAGACAGAGGAGCTAACTATGGCTACACCTTC. Translating it yields CSVVDRGANYGYTF.

The chain carries TRBV5-4 and TRBJ1-4, with a tentative D call TRBD1 (5 bases). The germline gives CDR1 SGHNT, CDR2 YYREEE (reference sequence). The CDR3 totals 15 residues. The V end was cut by 0 bases, the J end by 7 bases, with 13 bases between. The CDR3: CASSLAQEGSEKLFF. CDR3 in DNA: TGTGCCAGCAGCTTGGCACAGGAGGGTAGTGAAAAACTGTTTTTT. The full variable domain, completed using reference TRBV5-4 and TRBJ1-4, is ETGVTQSPTHLIKTRGQQVTLRCSSQSGHNTVSWYQQALGQGPQFIFQYYREEENGRGNFPPRFSGLQFPNYSSELNVNALELDDSALYLCASSLAQEGSEKLFFGSGTQLSVL.

This chain uses TRBV4-2 with TRBJ2-1; D is perhaps TRBD2 (6 bases). Per the germline V gene, CDR1 is LGHNA and CDR2 is YNFKEQ. V was trimmed by 0 bases and J by 5 bases, leaving 11 bases between them. This CDR3 has 15 residues. The CDR3 here is CASSQEGTGDNEQFF. The DNA of the CDR3 is TGTGCCAGCAGCCAAGAAGGGACGGGGGACAATGAGCAGTTCTTC.

The gene calls are TRBV7-9 and TRBJ2-1; D might be TRBD2 (6 bases). CDR1 SEHNR and CDR2 FQNEAQ come from the germline V gene (reference sequence). The CDR3 is 16 residues long. Trimming left V 7 bases short and J 5 bases short, with 21 bases between. CDR3 sequence (DNA): TGTGCCAGCACCGCTTACGTGGGACTGGACCACAATGAGCAGTTCTTC. Protein: CASTAYVGLDHNEQFF.

V and J are TRBV28 and TRBJ2-7, with D maybe TRBD1 (5 bases). CDR3 length equals 13 residues. The V and J ends lost 2 bases and 3 bases respectively, with 8 bases between them. Germline values: CDR1 MDHEN, CDR2 SYDVKM. CDR3 in DNA: TGTGCCAGCAGTTTACAGGGAAACTACGAGCAGTACTTC. This gives the protein CASSLQGNYEQYF.

V usage is TRBV4-1 and J usage is TRBJ1-5, with a tentative D call TRBD1 (6 bases). CDR1 MGHRA and CDR2 YSYEKL come from the germline V gene. Trimming removed 1 base at V and 4 bases at J, with 17 bases between. This CDR3 is 17 amino acids long. This CDR3 reads CASSQGPRGPFNQPQHF. As DNA, the CDR3 is TGCGCCAGCAGCCAAGGGCCCAGGGGTCCTTTTAATCAGCCCCAGCATTTT.

This chain connects TRBV30 to TRBJ2-2; 8 nucleotides match TRBD2. J was trimmed by 6 bases and V by 3 bases; bases with no gene match: 3. Looked up from germline, CDR1 is GTSNPN and CDR2 is SVGIG (reference sequence). CDR3 length: 13 amino acids. Here the CDR3 reads CAWSPGGPGELFF. Here the CDR3 DNA reads TGTGCCTGGAGCCCGGGGGGGCCCGGGGAGCTGTTTTTT.

The chain joins TRBV28 to TRBJ1-5; TRBD1 might be the D (5 bases). Looked up from germline, CDR1 is MDHEN and CDR2 is SYDVKM. Trimming took 3 bases from V and 4 from J, leaving 13 bases between them. CDR3 length: 15 amino acids. In nucleotides, the CDR3 is TGTGCCAGCAGTTTGGACATAACACTAAATCAGCCCCAGCATTTT. The encoded protein is CASSLDITLNQPQHF.

This clone showed up just a few times. V and J are TRBV3-1 (or the pseudogene TRBV3-2) and TRBJ2-7; 7 bases map to TRBD1. Germline V gene lookup returns CDR1 LGHDT and CDR2 YNNKEL (reference sequence). V trimming: 4 bases; J trimming: 7 bases; junction bases outside the gene matches: 7. The CDR3 loop spans 13 amino acids. CDR3 protein: CASSLGTEAEQYF. The CDR3 DNA reads as TGTGCCAGCAGCCTTGGGACAGAGGCTGAGCAGTACTTC.

The DNA of the CDR3 is TGTGCCACCAGTGACGAAAAGGTGGGACTAGCGGGAGGATATGAGCAGTTCTTC. As protein: CATSDEKVGLAGGYEQFF. The chain uses TRBV24-1 and TRBJ2-1; 15 nucleotides match TRBD2. Trimming at V came to 4 bases and at J to 8 bases, leaving 11 bases not matched to a gene. Per the germline V gene, CDR1 is KGHDR and CDR2 is SFDVKD. The CDR3 runs 18 residues.

J is TRBJ2-1 and V is TRBV2; 10 positions match TRBD2. Trimming cost V 7 bases and J 5 bases; bases outside gene matches: 8. This CDR3 has 15 residues. Germline V lookup: CDR1 SNHLY, CDR2 FYNNEI. The CDR3 bases are TGTGCCAGCAATCAGCGGGAGGGCTTCCACAATGAGCAGTTCTTC. It encodes CASNQREGFHNEQFF. The full variable domain, rest sourced from reference TRBV2 and TRBJ2-1, is EPEVTQTPSHQVTQMGQEVILRCVPISNHLYFYWYRQILGQKVEFLVSFYNNEISEKSEIFDDQFSVERPDGSNFTLKIRSTKLEDSAMYFCASNQREGFHNEQFFGPGTRLTVL.

The chain is built from TRBV2 and TRBJ2-7; a possible D gene is TRBD2 (7 bases). CDR3 length equals 14 residues. Germline lookup yields CDR1 SNHLY and CDR2 FYNNEI. V lost 3 bases to trimming and J lost 3 bases, with 12 bases between them. CDR3: CASSEAGAYYEQYF. The CDR3 DNA sequence: TGTGCCAGCAGTGAGGCGGGGGCCTACTACGAGCAGTACTTC.

The rearrangement uses TRBV5-1 and TRBJ2-7; 10 bases are a match to TRBD1. Unmatched junction bases numbered 6, after V lost 4 bases and J lost 5 bases. This CDR3 spans 14 amino acids. Germline V gene sequence: CDR1 SGHRS, CDR2 YFSETQ. The chain's CDR3 is CASSLTGGLDEQYF. In nucleotides, the CDR3 is TGCGCCAGCAGCCTGACAGGGGGCTTAGACGAGCAGTACTTC.

This clone was recorded once. The limits of the CDR3 on the DNA are not certain, so only TCRdb's listed CDR3 is given. This chain uses TRBV19 with TRBJ2-4; the table assigns TRBD2, which was not confirmed against the DNA. Ends included, the CDR3 has 15 residues. Germline CDR1 and CDR2: LNHDA and SQIVND (reference sequence). Here the CDR3 reads CASQPLWQGGGIQYF.

The chain couples TRBV19 to TRBJ1-1; no definite D call. Germline CDR1 and CDR2: LNHDA and SQIVND (reference sequence). The CDR3 is made up of 9 amino acids. The ends were cut back, 2 bases at V and 11 bases at J, with 3 bases in the middle. Written as DNA, the CDR3 is TGTGCCAGTAGTATAACTGCTTTCTTT. It encodes CASSITAFF.

The chain is built from TRBV5-1 and TRBJ1-1; the D gene is possibly TRBD1 (5 bases). CDR1 and CDR2 (germline): SGHRS, YFSETQ. The CDR3 spans 15 residues. The ends were cut back, 3 bases at V and 0 bases at J, with 12 bases in the middle. CDR3 sequence reads: CASSSLGAVNTEAFF. The DNA for the CDR3 is TGCGCCAGCAGCTCTTTAGGGGCGGTGAACACTGAAGCTTTCTTT.

This rearrangement joins TRBV19 to TRBJ1-2, with 12 bases fitting TRBD1. Losses at the gene ends were 7 bases for V and 7 bases for J; bases not matched to a gene: 7. This CDR3 spans 14 amino acids. Germline V CDR1 and CDR2: LNHDA, SQIVND (reference sequence). The DNA of the CDR3 is TGTGCCAGTACCGTGGGACAGGGGGCGCTTGGCTACACCTTC. This translates into CASTVGQGALGYTF.

The chain recombines TRBV7-6 with TRBJ2-1; 7 bases align to TRBD2. This CDR3 spans 15 amino acids. With 5 bases clipped from V and 2 bases from J, the junction kept 6 bases outside the gene matches. Germline V gives CDR1 SGHVS, CDR2 FNYEAQ. In DNA form, the CDR3 reads TGTGCCAGCAGCCCCCTGGGGGGGGCCTACAATGAGCAGTTCTTC. Its translation: CASSPLGGAYNEQFF.